These 18 T cell receptor beta chains were all obtained from the same sample, sequenced in a study of CXCR3-negative and CXCR3-positive naive CD8 T cells. The study made its TRB cDNA libraries by 5' RACE, adding UMI labels. From its re-call of the 5' RACE reads, TCRdb lists each CDR3 protein once, without DNA. This table lists approximately 52,000 distinct CDR3 sequences. The sample consisted of memory CD8+ T cells from blood. These receptors were obtained from a human donor in good health. Some clones in this sample may be carry-over from other donors' samples.

V usage is TRBV4-1 and J usage is TRBJ2-2. The CDR3 runs 16 residues. Per the germline V gene, CDR1 is MGHRA and CDR2 is YSYEKL. CDR3 protein: CASSQERHLNTGELFF.

The chain carries TRBV19 and TRBJ2-6. Germline V gives CDR1 LNHDA, CDR2 SQIVND (reference sequence). CDR3 size: 16 residues. The CDR3 spells CASWSHHVSGANVLTF.

This chain uses TRBV28 with TRBJ2-3; as DNA is missing, the TRBD1 call by TCRdb cannot be tested. There are 16 residues in the CDR3. The germline CDR1 and CDR2 sequences are MDHEN and SYDVKM. The CDR3 reads CASSFVRDREKDTQYF.

The chain joins TRBV6-5 to TRBJ1-1; TCRdb's assignment of TRBD1 cannot be checked, as there is no DNA. Germline assignment: CDR1 MNHEY and CDR2 SVGAGI. This CDR3 has 13 amino acids. This chain's CDR3 is CASGAGLNTEAFF.

The gene calls are TRBV4-3 and TRBJ1-1; TCRdb selects TRBD1, and the lack of DNA leaves this call unchecked. The CDR3 sequence is 18 residues long. Germline CDR1 is LGHNA and CDR2 is YSLEER. The CDR3 sequence is CASSQNPPGDRVNPEAFF.

This chain connects TRBV12-3 or TRBV12-4 to TRBJ2-5. This CDR3 comprises 13 residues. The CDR3 region is CASSLKDPETQYF.

This chain joins TRBV27 and TRBJ2-1; TCRdb indicates TRBD2, and absent DNA this call remains unverified. CDR1 and CDR2 (germline): MNHEY, SMNVEV (reference sequence). The CDR3 sequence is 17 residues long. CDR3 sequence: CASFATAGTTNSNEQFF.

V usage is TRBV28 and J usage is TRBJ2-7; checking the TCRdb D call of TRBD1 is not possible without DNA. CDR3 length: 13 amino acids. CDR1 is MDHEN, CDR2 SYDVKM, per germline. This CDR3 is CARGDGPSYEQYF.

The J gene is TRBJ2-1, the V gene TRBV15; checking the TCRdb D call of TRBD1 is not possible without DNA. This CDR3 has 13 residues. Germline assignment: CDR1 LNHNV and CDR2 YYDKDF (reference sequence). CDR3 loop: CAVQRALNNEQFF.

The J gene is TRBJ2-7, the V gene TRBV12-3 or TRBV12-4; TCRdb lists TRBD1, though no DNA is available to test this call. The CDR3 extends over 14 amino acids. This CDR3 is CASSLDREVSEQYF.

Here the CDR3 reads CASSGPGPYPTDTQYF. The rearrangement joins TRBV12-3 or TRBV12-4 to TRBJ2-3; the TCRdb D gene call, TRBD2, has no DNA to confirm it. CDR3 length equals 16 residues.

V gene TRBV6-5 combines with J gene TRBJ2-3. Germline CDR1 reads MNHEY; CDR2 reads SVGAGI. The CDR3 length is 18 residues. CDR3 region: CASSYLPVSRQEPDTQYF.

The chain carries TRBV20-1 and TRBJ2-7; the D gene TCRdb calls, TRBD1, cannot be checked with no DNA. The CDR3 covers 16 residues. In germline, CDR1 is DFQATT, CDR2 SNEGSKA (reference sequence). The CDR3 reads CSARDPLAGVTYEQYF.

The CDR3 region is CSVDKGAGETQYF. The chain couples TRBV29-1 to TRBJ2-5; TCRdb's D call, TRBD1, is unchecked because there is no DNA. The CDR3 consists of 13 residues. CDR1 is SQVTM, CDR2 ANQGSEA, per germline.

The chain couples TRBV7-2 to TRBJ2-7. The germline CDR1 and CDR2 sequences are SGHTA and FQGNSA. The CDR3 length is 12 residues. CDR3 in amino acids: CASSLLGWEQYF.

This chain connects TRBV5-1 to TRBJ2-7; TCRdb's assignment of TRBD2 cannot be checked, as there is no DNA. Germline assignment: CDR1 SGHRS and CDR2 YFSETQ. This CDR3 is 16 amino acids long. This chain's CDR3 is CASSLVEASGIYEQYF.

J is TRBJ1-1 and V is TRBV20-1; the TRBD1 assignment by TCRdb is unverifiable without DNA. The CDR3 runs 14 residues. Germline V gene lookup returns CDR1 DFQATT and CDR2 SNEGSKA (reference sequence). Here the CDR3 reads CSARDPGVDTEAFF.

The chain joins TRBV7-9 to TRBJ1-2. The CDR3 spans 12 residues. CDR1 is SEHNR, CDR2 FQNEAQ, per germline (reference sequence). The CDR3 here is CASSLEAAGYTF. The full variable domain, completed using reference TRBV7-9 and TRBJ1-2, is DTGVSQNPRHKITKRGQNVTFRCDPISEHNRLYWYRQTLGQGPEFLTYFQNEAQLEKSRLLSDRFSAERPKGSFSTLEIQRTEQGDSAMYLCASSLEAAGYTFGSGTRLTVV.